The 11 T cell receptor beta chains below were found in one sample sequenced in a study of CD8+ T cells in alopecia areata. cDNA prepared by RNA extraction and subsequent reverse transcription served as the template for sequencing. The data were produced by immunoSEQ multiplex PCR, yet TCRdb's version contains in-frame clones alone and is incomplete. This sample carries tens of thousands of clones, over 25% of them seen once, and the ten largest clones take 15%. Described treatment: oral pan-JAK inhibitor, 5-10 mg twice daily. Source: CD8+ T cells sorted from blood, taken at week 4, from a patient treated with tofacitinib. These receptors all stem from a human donor with alopecia areata.

This clone was seen a handful of times. Other DNA sequences within the sample encode an identical CDR3. This CDR3 is CSAGTGVSYEQYF. The CDR3 region has the DNA TGCAGCGCTGGGACAGGGGTGTCCTACGAGCAGTACTTC. The chain recombines TRBV29-1 with TRBJ2-7, with 10 nucleotides matching TRBD1. V dropped 7 bases and J dropped 1; count of bases not matched to a gene: 4. CDR3 length equals 13 residues. The germline V gene encodes CDR1 SQVTM and CDR2 ANQGSEA.

The chain uses TRBV4-1 and TRBJ2-7; TRBD2 matches 7 bases. This CDR3 has 14 residues. J was trimmed by 5 bases and V by 1 base; bases with no gene match: 5. The germline V gene encodes CDR1 MGHRA and CDR2 YSYEKL. CDR3 bases: TGCGCCAGCAGCCAAGCCCGGGGGGAGAACGAGCAGTACTTC. Residues: CASSQARGENEQYF.

The genes are TRBV29-1 and TRBJ2-7, with D unclear. This CDR3 region has 13 residues. The ends were cut back, 7 bases at V and 3 bases at J, with 16 bases in the middle. Germline values: CDR1 SQVTM, CDR2 ANQGSEA. For the CDR3, the DNA is TGCAGCGCCCGGACGCAGGCGGACTACGAGCAGTACTTC. Its protein product is CSARTQADYEQYF.

This clone appeared a few times. The V call is TRBV27, the J call TRBJ2-1, with D hard to call. This CDR3 has 15 residues. Trimming took 2 bases from V and 0 from J, leaving 8 bases between them. Per germline, CDR1 MNHEY and CDR2 SMNVEV (reference sequence). The CDR3 protein is CASSLNILSYNEQFF. The CDR3 nucleotides read TGTGCCAGCAGTTTAAACATTCTCTCCTACAATGAGCAGTTCTTC.

The V call is TRBV29-1, the J call TRBJ1-3; D gene ambiguous. Between the trimmed V and J ends, which lost 6 bases and 1 base, there was a span of 16 bases. The CDR3 runs 15 residues. The V gene's germline CDR1 is SQVTM and CDR2 ANQGSEA. CDR3 coding DNA: TGCAGCGTGCGGCCGGGCGGCCGATCTGGAAACACCATATATTTT. This encodes CSVRPGGRSGNTIYF.

The J gene is TRBJ1-2, the V gene TRBV4-1, with D unclear. This CDR3 has 15 residues. Trimming removed 3 bases at V and 4 bases at J, with 15 bases between. CDR1 and CDR2 (germline): MGHRA, YSYEKL. The CDR3 here is CASSHVGGRLYGYTF. The CDR3 coding sequence is TGCGCCAGCAGCCATGTGGGAGGCAGACTCTATGGCTACACCTTC.

This clone was detected a few times. The CDR3 bases are TGTGCCAGCAGCTTAAGGGATCTACAGGGGATAAGCCACGAGCAGTACTTC. This sequence encodes CASSLRDLQGISHEQYF. The chain is built from TRBV7-9 and TRBJ2-7; TRBD1 agrees at 7 bases. After removal of 2 bases from V and 5 bases from J, the junction contained 15 bases not matched to a gene. The CDR3 covers 17 residues. In germline, CDR1 is SEHNR, CDR2 FQNEAQ (reference sequence).

The CDR3 reads CASSEPESGLKDTQYF. The CDR3 coding sequence is TGTGCCAGCAGTGAACCTGAGTCAGGGCTCAAAGATACGCAGTATTTT. This chain joins TRBV25-1 and TRBJ2-3; perhaps TRBD1 as D (5 bases). Germline values: CDR1 MGHDK, CDR2 SYGVNS. Trimming pared 2 bases from V and 5 bases from J, leaving 17 bases between. The CDR3 covers 16 residues. The full variable domain, with the rest looked up from reference TRBV25-1 and TRBJ2-3, is EADIYQTPRYLVIGTGKKITLECSQTMGHDKMYWYQQDPGMELHLIHYSYGVNSTEKGDLSSESTVSRIRTEHFPLTLESARPSHTSQYLCASSEPESGLKDTQYFGPGTRLTVL.

The gene calls are TRBV7-9 and TRBJ1-2; unclear D gene. The ends were cut back, 5 bases at V and 2 bases at J, with 15 bases in the middle. The CDR3 is 15 residues long. Looked up from germline, CDR1 is SEHNR and CDR2 is FQNEAQ (reference sequence). CDR3 in amino acids: CASSTLPRENYGYTF. The CDR3 DNA reads as TGTGCCAGCAGCACGTTGCCCCGGGAGAACTATGGCTACACCTTC.

The chain has TRBV29-1 and TRBJ2-2; tentative D call: TRBD1 (5 bases). With 2 bases removed from V and 4 bases from J, the gap between germline ends came to 17 bases. The CDR3 extends over 16 amino acids. Germline V gene sequence: CDR1 SQVTM, CDR2 ANQGSEA. CDR3 DNA sequence: TGCAGCGTTGAAATTGGGCAGGGAAGAGTCACCGGGGAGCTGTTTTTT. Residues: CSVEIGQGRVTGELFF.

This clone occurred a few times. Here the CDR3 DNA reads TGCAGCGTTACGAGTAGCTCTGGAAACACCATATATTTT. Translated, it gives CSVTSSSGNTIYF. The chain combines TRBV29-1 with TRBJ1-3; D is uncertain. This CDR3 has 13 residues. The germline V gene encodes CDR1 SQVTM and CDR2 ANQGSEA. V shed 5 bases and J shed 0 bases, with 8 bases lying between them.